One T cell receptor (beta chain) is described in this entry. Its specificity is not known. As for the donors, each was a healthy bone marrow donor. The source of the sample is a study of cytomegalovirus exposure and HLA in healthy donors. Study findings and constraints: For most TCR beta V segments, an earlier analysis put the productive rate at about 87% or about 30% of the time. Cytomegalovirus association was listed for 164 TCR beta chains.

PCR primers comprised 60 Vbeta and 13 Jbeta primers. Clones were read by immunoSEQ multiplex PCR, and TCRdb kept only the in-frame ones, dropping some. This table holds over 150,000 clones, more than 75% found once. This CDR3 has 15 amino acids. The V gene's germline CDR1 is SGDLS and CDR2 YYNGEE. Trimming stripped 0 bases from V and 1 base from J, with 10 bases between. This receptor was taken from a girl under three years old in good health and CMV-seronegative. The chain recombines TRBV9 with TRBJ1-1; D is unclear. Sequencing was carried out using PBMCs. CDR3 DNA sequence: TGTGCCAGCAGCGTAGGTGGGAGTTGGAACACTGAAGCTTTCTTT. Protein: CASSVGGSWNTEAFF.